This T cell receptor beta chain was recorded in a study of lymphopenia after photon versus proton radiotherapy. Broader study findings: Relative stability marked proton patients; photon patients lost diversity and naive cells. After lymphocyte nadir, photon-treated repertoires showed oligoclonal expansion, especially CD8+ Temra. Better survival with proton therapy was suggested as possible, not demonstrated.

Comments on this clone: The target antigen is unknown.

TCRdb keeps only in-frame clones here, not all; method: immunoSEQ multiplex PCR. The sample records under 75,000 clones, 85% to 95% being singletons. The V gene's germline CDR1 is MNHEY and CDR2 SMNVEV (reference sequence). Trimming stripped 2 bases from V and 3 bases from J, with 12 bases between. This CDR3 is built from 15 residues. Material: peripheral blood, obtained from a patient treated with photon-based radiotherapy. The chain links TRBV27 to TRBJ2-3; weak D call: TRBD1 (8 bases). This receptor was taken from a middle-aged woman with cholangiocarcinoma. DNA for the CDR3: TGTGCCAGCAGTTTAGTACAGGGGGGGACAGATACGCAGTATTTT. Its protein is CASSLVQGGTDTQYF.